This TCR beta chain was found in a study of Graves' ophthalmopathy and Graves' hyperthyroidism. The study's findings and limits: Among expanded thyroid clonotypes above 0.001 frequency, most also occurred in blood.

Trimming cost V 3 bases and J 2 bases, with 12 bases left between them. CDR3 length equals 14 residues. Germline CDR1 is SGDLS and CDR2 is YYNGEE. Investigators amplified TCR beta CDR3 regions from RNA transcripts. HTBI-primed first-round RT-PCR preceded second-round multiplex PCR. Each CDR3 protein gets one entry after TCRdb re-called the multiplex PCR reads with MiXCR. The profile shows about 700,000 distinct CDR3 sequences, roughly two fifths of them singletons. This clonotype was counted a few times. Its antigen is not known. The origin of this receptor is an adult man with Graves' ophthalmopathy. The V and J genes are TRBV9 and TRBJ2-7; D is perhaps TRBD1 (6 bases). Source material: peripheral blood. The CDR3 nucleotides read TGTGCCAGCAGCGAACAGGGAGAAACCTACGAGCAGTACTTC. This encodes CASSEQGETYEQYF.